This TCR beta chain was sequenced for a study of T cells in Graves' hyperthyroidism and ophthalmopathy. V lost 1 base and J 6 bases, leaving 12 bases between the germline ends. This CDR3 is built from 14 residues. Germline V lookup: CDR1 SGHVS, CDR2 FQNEAQ. For this clonotype: Antigen unknown.

Patients were excluded because of uncontrolled infection, other autoimmune disease, pregnancy or lactation. Study-wide results and caveats: Blood shared most expanded thyroid clonotypes above 0.001. Ophthalmopathy prediction by the model preceded onset by a median roughly 6 months. Ophthalmopathy and stable hyperthyroidism were separated by a 13 V-J model.

Amplification of TCR beta CDR3 regions used RNA as the template. Using the HTBI primer set, a first-round RT-PCR was run on the TCR CDR3. TCRdb re-called the multiplex PCR reads with MiXCR, one entry per CDR3 protein. The sample consists of approximately 590,000 distinct CDR3 sequences, about half of them appearing once. The sequencing input was peripheral blood or thyroid tissue (not recorded which). J is TRBJ1-1 and V is TRBV7-8, with D possibly TRBD1 on 5 matching bases. The sequence was obtained from a woman aged 18-29 years with Graves' hyperthyroidism. The CDR3 DNA reads TGTGCCAGCAGCTTAGGGGATTGGGGGTCTGAAGCTTTCTTT. This gives the protein CASSLGDWGSEAFF. Combining the CDR3 with reference TRBV7-8 and TRBJ1-1 gives the whole variable domain GAGVSQSPRYKVAKRGQDVALRCDPISGHVSLFWYQQALGQGPEFLTYFQNEAQLDKSGLPSDRFFAERPEGSVSTLKIQRTQQEDSAVYLCASSLGDWGSEAFFGQGTRLTVV.